This T cell receptor (beta chain) was recorded in a study of OX40 agonist ivuxolimab in advanced cancers. Study-wide context: Ivuxolimab was an agonistic, fully human IgG2 monoclonal antibody directed against OX40 (CD134), a costimulatory receptor. Intravenous ivuxolimab was administered to patients every 2 weeks at six dose levels: 0.01, 0.1, 0.3, 1.5, 3 and 10 mg/kg. Of the roughly 51 patients in dose escalation, about 20 had hepatocellular carcinoma, around 15 had melanoma, 9 had renal cell carcinoma and 9 had head and neck cancer. A male proportion of roughly 80% and a mean age of about 60 years, ranging from about 20 to 85, were recorded for the dose-escalation cohort. Prior anti-PD-1, anti-PD-L1 or anti-CTLA-4 therapy was permitted, and checkpoint inhibitors had been received by around 40% of dose-escalation patients. Partial responses occurred in three dose-escalation patients, of whom one had hepatocellular carcinoma and two had cutaneous melanoma. Peripheral TCRbeta sequencing aimed to test whether ivuxolimab altered TCR sequence diversity and caused clonal T-cell expansion. The paper describes the monotherapy dose-escalation part (N ≈ 52 patients) of the phase I trial of ivuxolimab. General conclusions and limits of the study: After ivuxolimab, expanded clones were on average more numerous among CD8+ T cells than among CD4+ T cells. The antigen specificity of the peripheral T cells that underwent clonal expansion was not determined. Low levels of normalized T-cell clonal expansion were also seen in some nonresponding patients. In partial responders in the 0.1-3.0 mg/kg groups, normalized peripheral clonal expansion was found to be among the lowest, especially among CD8+ T cells. Clonal expansion of both CD4+ and CD8+ blood T cells was observed from baseline to week 6 at doses 0.1 to 3.0 mg/kg.

Comment on this clone: The specificity of this receptor is unknown. No base-level quality is on record; no much larger clone is a single base apart.

Patients with autoimmune disease history or receiving systemic immunosuppression were excluded from the trial. Peripheral blood for TCR sequencing was collected from all dose cohorts at baseline, on cycle 4 day 1, and on cycle 7 day 1. Samples were obtained from an open-label, multicenter, first-in-human phase I dose-escalation trial of ivuxolimab. Adults with locally advanced or metastatic melanoma, renal cell, hepatocellular, or head and neck squamous cell carcinoma were enrolled in the trial. Before TCR sequencing, CD4+ T cells and CD8+ T cells from peripheral blood were sorted into separate populations. The germline V gene (reference sequence) sets CDR1 to SGHNT and CDR2 to YYREEE. Trimming costs V 5 bases and J 8 bases, and their ends lie 16 bases apart. The CDR3 has 13 amino acids, counting the end cysteine and phenylalanine. The retained sequence is limited to the CDR3, 39 bases, with the frame set at the first base.

To sequence the TCRbeta CDR3 region, genomic DNA was isolated from the sorted cells. The immunoSEQ Assay was used for sequencing of TCRbeta CDR3 regions. TCRdb took over this immuneACCESS table, retaining in-frame rearrangements with V and J assigned. Such tables are incomplete; in checked studies, under half of the missing clones stem from an unresolved V gene, and the remainder is unexplained. This sample is represented by 30,000 to 40,000 clones; about 87% of them were singletons. The ten largest clones capture 20% to 30% of the sample. The origin of this receptor is an adult with an advanced solid tumor such as melanoma, head and neck, liver or kidney cancer. The chain is assembled from TRBV5-4 and TRBJ1-2; perhaps TRBD1 is the D gene, with 5 bases matching. The specimen was CD4+ or CD8+ T cells sorted from blood, collected in a trial of the OX40 agonist ivuxolimab. The nucleotides read TGTGCCAGCAGAGGGACTCCCGGGATAGGCTACACCTTC. Its protein reads: CASRGTPGIGYTF.